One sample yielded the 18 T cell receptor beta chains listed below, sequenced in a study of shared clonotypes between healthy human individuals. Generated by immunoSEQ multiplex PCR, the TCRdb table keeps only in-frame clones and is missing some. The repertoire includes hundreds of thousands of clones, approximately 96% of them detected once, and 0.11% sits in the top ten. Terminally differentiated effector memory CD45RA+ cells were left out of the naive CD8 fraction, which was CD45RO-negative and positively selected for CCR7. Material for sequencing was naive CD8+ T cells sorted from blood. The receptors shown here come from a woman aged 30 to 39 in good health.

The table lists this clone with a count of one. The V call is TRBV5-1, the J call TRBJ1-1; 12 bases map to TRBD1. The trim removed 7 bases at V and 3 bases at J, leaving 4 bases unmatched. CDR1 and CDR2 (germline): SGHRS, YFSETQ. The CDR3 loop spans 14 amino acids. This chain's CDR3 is CASRDRGLHTEAFF. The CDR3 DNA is TGCGCCAGCCGGGACAGGGGGCTACACACTGAAGCTTTCTTT.

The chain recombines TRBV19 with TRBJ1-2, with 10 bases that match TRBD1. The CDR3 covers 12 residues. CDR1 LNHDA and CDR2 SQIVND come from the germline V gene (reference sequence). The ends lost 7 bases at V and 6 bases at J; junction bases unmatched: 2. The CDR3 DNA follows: TGTGCCAGTATGGGGACAGGGGATGGCTACACCTTC. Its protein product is CASMGTGDGYTF.

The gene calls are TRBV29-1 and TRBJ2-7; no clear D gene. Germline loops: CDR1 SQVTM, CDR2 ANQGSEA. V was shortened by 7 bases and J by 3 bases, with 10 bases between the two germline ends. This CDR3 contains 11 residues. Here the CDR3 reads CSALQSYEQYF. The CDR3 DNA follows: TGCAGCGCTCTACAGAGCTACGAGCAGTACTTC.

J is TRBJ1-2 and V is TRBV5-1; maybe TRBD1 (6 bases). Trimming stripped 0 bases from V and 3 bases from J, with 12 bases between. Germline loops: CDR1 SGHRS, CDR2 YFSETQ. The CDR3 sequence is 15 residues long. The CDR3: CASSLDTGRDYGYTF. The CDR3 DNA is TGCGCCAGCAGCTTGGATACAGGGAGGGACTATGGCTACACCTTC.

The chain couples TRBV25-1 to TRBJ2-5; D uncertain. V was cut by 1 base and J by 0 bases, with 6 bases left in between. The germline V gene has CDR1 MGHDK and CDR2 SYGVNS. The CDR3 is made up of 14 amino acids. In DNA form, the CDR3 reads TGTGCCAGCAGTGAATGGAGTTACCAAGAGACCCAGTACTTC. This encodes CASSEWSYQETQYF.

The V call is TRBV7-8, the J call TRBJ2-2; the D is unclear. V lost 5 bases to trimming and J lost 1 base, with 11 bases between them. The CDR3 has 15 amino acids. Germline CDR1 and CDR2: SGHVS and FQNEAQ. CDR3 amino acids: CASSTLGGNTGELFF. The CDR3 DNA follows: TGTGCCAGCAGCACCCTCGGCGGGAACACCGGGGAGCTGTTTTTT.

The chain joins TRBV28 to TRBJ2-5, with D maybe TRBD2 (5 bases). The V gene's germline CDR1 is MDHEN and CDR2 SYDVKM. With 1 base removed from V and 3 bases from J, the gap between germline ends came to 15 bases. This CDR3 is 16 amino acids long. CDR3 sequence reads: CASSLLLSGNEETQYF. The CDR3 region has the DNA TGTGCCAGCAGTTTATTATTGTCGGGAAACGAAGAGACCCAGTACTTC.

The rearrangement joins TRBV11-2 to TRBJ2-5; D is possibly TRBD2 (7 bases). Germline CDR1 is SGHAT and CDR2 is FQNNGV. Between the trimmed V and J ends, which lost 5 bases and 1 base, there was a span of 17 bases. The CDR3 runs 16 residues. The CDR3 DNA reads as TGTGCCAGCAGCCCCTGGGGGGGCAGAGTCCAAGAGACCCAGTACTTC. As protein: CASSPWGGRVQETQYF.

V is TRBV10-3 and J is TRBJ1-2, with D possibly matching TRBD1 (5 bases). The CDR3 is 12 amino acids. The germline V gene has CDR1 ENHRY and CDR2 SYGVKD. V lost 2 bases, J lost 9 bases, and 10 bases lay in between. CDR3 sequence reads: CAISEGDGSYTF. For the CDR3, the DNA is TGTGCCATCAGTGAGGGGGACGGAAGCTACACCTTC.

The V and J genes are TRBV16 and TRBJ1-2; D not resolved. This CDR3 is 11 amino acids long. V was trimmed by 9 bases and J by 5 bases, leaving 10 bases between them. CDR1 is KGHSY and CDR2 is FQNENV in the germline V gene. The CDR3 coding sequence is TGTGCCAGTTCACGATCGTATGGCTACACCTTC. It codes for CASSRSYGYTF.

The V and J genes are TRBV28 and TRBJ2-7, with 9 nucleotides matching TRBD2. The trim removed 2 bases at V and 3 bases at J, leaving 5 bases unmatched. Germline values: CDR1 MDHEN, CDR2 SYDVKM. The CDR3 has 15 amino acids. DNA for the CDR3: TGTGCCAGCAGTTTAATTGGGACTAGCCGCTACGAGCAGTACTTC. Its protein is CASSLIGTSRYEQYF.

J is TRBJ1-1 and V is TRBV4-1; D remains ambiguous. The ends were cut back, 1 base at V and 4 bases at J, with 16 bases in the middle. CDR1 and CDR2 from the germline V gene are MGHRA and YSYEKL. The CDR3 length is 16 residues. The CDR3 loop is CASSQGTGFLGTEAFF. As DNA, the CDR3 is TGCGCCAGCAGCCAAGGGACCGGGTTTCTCGGCACTGAAGCTTTCTTT.

The CDR3 is CSALDYLEQFF. CDR3 sequence (DNA): TGCAGTGCGTTAGACTATCTTGAGCAGTTCTTC. J is TRBJ2-1 and V is TRBV20-1; possibly TRBD2 for D (5 bases). The V end lost 6 bases, the J end lost 9 bases, and 12 bases lay between the germline ends. The CDR3 loop spans 11 amino acids. Germline V gives CDR1 DFQATT, CDR2 SNEGSKA (reference sequence).

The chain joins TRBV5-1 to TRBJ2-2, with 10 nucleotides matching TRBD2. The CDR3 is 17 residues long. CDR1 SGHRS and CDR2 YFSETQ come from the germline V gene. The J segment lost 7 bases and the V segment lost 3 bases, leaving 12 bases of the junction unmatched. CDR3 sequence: CASSSLAGVGRSGELFF. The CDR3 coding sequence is TGCGCCAGCAGCTCCCTAGCGGGAGTGGGAAGGAGCGGGGAGCTGTTTTTT. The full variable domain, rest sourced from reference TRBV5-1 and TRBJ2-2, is KAGVTQTPRYLIKTRGQQVTLSCSPISGHRSVSWYQQTPGQGLQFLFEYFSETQRNKGNFPGRFSGRQFSNSRSEMNVSTLELGDSALYLCASSSLAGVGRSGELFFGEGSRLTVL.

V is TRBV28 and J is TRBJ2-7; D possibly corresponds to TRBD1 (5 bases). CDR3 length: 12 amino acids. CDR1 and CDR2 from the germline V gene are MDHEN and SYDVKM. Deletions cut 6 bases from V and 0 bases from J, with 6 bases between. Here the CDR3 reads CASRDNSYEQYF. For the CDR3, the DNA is TGTGCCAGCAGGGACAACTCCTACGAGCAGTACTTC.

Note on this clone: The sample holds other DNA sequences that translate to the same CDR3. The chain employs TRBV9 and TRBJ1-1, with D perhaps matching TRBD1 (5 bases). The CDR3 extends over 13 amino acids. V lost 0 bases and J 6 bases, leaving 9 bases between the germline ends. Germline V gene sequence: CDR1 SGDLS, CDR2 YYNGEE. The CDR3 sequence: CASSVAGVAEAFF. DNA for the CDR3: TGTGCCAGCAGCGTAGCGGGGGTCGCTGAAGCTTTCTTT.

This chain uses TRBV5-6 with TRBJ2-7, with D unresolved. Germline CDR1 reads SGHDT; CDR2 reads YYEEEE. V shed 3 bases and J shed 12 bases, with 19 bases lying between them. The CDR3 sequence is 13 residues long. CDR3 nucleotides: TGTGCCAGCAGCTCCCTGCCAGCAGAATATCCGTACTTC. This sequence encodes CASSSLPAEYPYF.

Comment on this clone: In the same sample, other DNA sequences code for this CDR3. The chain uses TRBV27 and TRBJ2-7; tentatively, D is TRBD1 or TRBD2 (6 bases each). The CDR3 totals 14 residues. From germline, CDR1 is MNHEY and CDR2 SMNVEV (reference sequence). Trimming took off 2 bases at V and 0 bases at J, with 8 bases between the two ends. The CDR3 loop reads CASSLGGPSYEQYF. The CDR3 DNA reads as TGTGCCAGCAGTTTAGGGGGGCCCTCCTACGAGCAGTACTTC.